This is a list of T cell receptor beta chains from one sample in a study of shared clonotypes between healthy human individuals. Using immunoSEQ multiplex PCR, the repertoire was profiled, and TCRdb retains in-frame clones only, with some absent. The table lists 2 million to 2.5 million clones, less than 95% of them singletons. Sequencing input: naive CD4+ T cells from PBMCs. These receptors were obtained from a man aged 18 to 29 in good health. Some clones in this sample may be carry-over from other donors' samples. CDR3s include the opening cysteine and the closing phenylalanine or tryptophan. The D gene is left open where the match is weak. Size values are once, few and many counts, or a class for expanded clones, and some rows have none.

TRBV5-6	15	NA	TRBJ1-5	NA	TGTGCCAGCAGCTGGGGAGGTCTTAGCAATCAGCCCCAGCATTTT	CASSWGGLSNQPQHF
TRBV18	18	NA	TRBJ1-1	NA	TGTGCCAGCTCACCATCTATTCTAGGGGTCGCGCCGAACACTGAAGCTTTCTTT	CASSPSILGVAPNTEAFF
TRBV5-1	19	NA	TRBJ2-7	TRBD2	TGCGCCAGCACCGTGGGACTAGCGGGAGGATCCTTTTACTCCTACGAGCAGTACTTC	CASTVGLAGGSFYSYEQYF
TRBV19	13	NA	TRBJ1-2	TRBD1	TGTGCCAGCAAGGACAGGGCGATCTATGGCTACACCTTC	CASKDRAIYGYTF
TRBV9	17	NA	TRBJ1-3	TRBD1	TGTGCCAGCAGCGTAGACGCTAGGGACAGCTCTGGAAACACCATATATTTT	CASSVDARDSSGNTIYF
TRBV11-3	14	NA	TRBJ2-1	TRBD2	TGTGCCAGCAGCTTAGCCGGGCTAGCGGGAGGAGTGTTCTTC	CASSLAGLAGGVFF
TRBV9	13	NA	TRBJ1-2	NA	TGTGCCAGCAGCTCGGGACAAAGCTATGGCTACACCTTC	CASSSGQSYGYTF
TRBV30	13	NA	TRBJ2-7	NA	TGTGCCTGTACAGGTCCCGCGGTAGACGAGCAGTACTTC	CACTGPAVDEQYF
TRBV4-3	19	once	TRBJ2-4	TRBD1	TGCGCCAGCAGCCAAAATCGGGACAGGGGGCCCTTCGCCAAAAACATTCAGTACTTC	CASSQNRDRGPFAKNIQYF
TRBV5-1	13	once	TRBJ2-1	NA	TGCGCCAGCAGCTTAATTCGGGGGATCGAGCAGTTCTTC	CASSLIRGIEQFF
TRBV28	12	NA	TRBJ1-1	NA	TGTGCCAGCAGTTTATCGGGTCCGCATGCTTTCTTT	CASSLSGPHAFF
TRBV5-1	14	NA	TRBJ1-5	TRBD1	TGCGCCAGCAGCTTGGGGACAGGGGGACAGCCCCAGCATTTT	CASSLGTGGQPQHF
TRBV7-6	17	once	TRBJ1-2	NA	TGTGCCAGCAGCCCGGACCGCAGGGAGGCATTTAGCTATGGCTACACCTTC	CASSPDRREAFSYGYTF
TRBV9	14	NA	TRBJ1-3	NA	TGTGCCAGCACCCCGGGAAGGGCTGGAAACACCATATATTTT	CASTPGRAGNTIYF
TRBV2	15	once	TRBJ2-3	NA	TGTGCCAGCAGTGGAGCGACTGACTCCACAGATACGCAGTATTTT	CASSGATDSTDTQYF
TRBV5-1	14	NA	TRBJ2-7	TRBD1	TGCGCCAGCAGCTTTGCCCAGGGGGCGCGAGAGCAGTACTTC	CASSFAQGAREQYF
TRBV27	13	NA	TRBJ2-3	NA	TGTGCCAGCAGTTCCCCCCCCCGCGGTACGCAGTATTTT	CASSSPPRGTQYF
TRBV27	16	NA	TRBJ2-7	TRBD1	TGTGCCAGCAGAGGGACAGGGAAAGAAAGATCCTACGAGCAGTACTTC	CASRGTGKERSYEQYF
TRBV9	15	few	TRBJ1-5	NA	TGTGCCAGCAGCGTCCAGGGAGGGGGCAATCAGCCCCAGCATTTT	CASSVQGGGNQPQHF
TRBV27	17	NA	TRBJ2-1	TRBD2	TGTGCCAGCACCTTACAAAAGCGGGAGGGCCTTAGAAATGAGCAGTTCTTC	CASTLQKREGLRNEQFF
TRBV5-5	15	NA	TRBJ1-1	NA	TGTGCCAGCAGCCCGCTTGTTTTTGTTGGGGGTGAAGCTTTCTTT	CASSPLVFVGGEAFF
TRBV6-4	15	once	TRBJ1-5	NA	TGTGCCAGCAGTCCCGAACAGGGAGGCAATCAGCCCCAGCATTTT	CASSPEQGGNQPQHF
TRBV7-8	16	NA	TRBJ2-7	TRBD1	TGTGCCAGCAGCTTGCCTGGGCAGGGGGCGCGGTACGAGCAGTACTTC	CASSLPGQGARYEQYF
TRBV10-2	14	NA	TRBJ2-5	NA	TGCGCCAGCAGTGATAGCACACCGGCGGGGACCCAGTACTTC	CASSDSTPAGTQYF
TRBV30	15	NA	TRBJ2-1	TRBD2	TGTGCCGGCGATCAGGGACTACACACGGGCAATGAGCAGTTCTTC	CAGDQGLHTGNEQFF
TRBV27	13	NA	TRBJ1-2	TRBD1	TGTGCCAGCAGTCGGGACAGGGGTCATGGCTACACCTTC	CASSRDRGHGYTF
TRBV7-3	14	NA	TRBJ1-1	NA	TGTGCCAGCAGCTTAAGCTCAGGGACCACTGAAGCTTTCTTT	CASSLSSGTTEAFF